The sequence of this T cell receptor (beta chain) was determined in a study of blood T cell repertoires in COVID-19. Only in-frame clones appear in the TCRdb table, and some are missing; sequencing was by immunoSEQ multiplex PCR. The data hold hundreds of thousands of clones, with 85% to 90% observed a single time. This CDR3 has 15 residues. V shed 7 bases, J shed 2 bases, and the junction held 7 bases outside the gene matches. The V gene's germline CDR1 is LNHDA and CDR2 SQIVND (reference sequence). The chain is built from TRBV19 and TRBJ2-1; 8 nucleotides align to TRBD1. This TCR came from a man aged 18 to 29 who had recovered from COVID-19. What was sequenced was PBMCs or T cells enriched from blood (not recorded which). The CDR3 bases are TGTGCCAGTAAGGGTGGGGACAGGCCCTACAATGAGCAGTTCTTC. This codes for CASKGGDRPYNEQFF.